The 10 T cell receptor beta chains below come from one sample, sequenced in a study of T cells in localized non-small cell lung cancer. Method: immunoSEQ multiplex PCR; TCRdb's copy keeps in-frame clones and lacks some. The sample yields 9,500 to 10,000 clones, 35% to 45% seen once. The sample in question was lymph node tissue, obtained before any cancer treatment. The source is a woman aged 40-75 years with stage I lung adenocarcinoma.

This clone was observed a handful of times. This chain links TRBV18 with TRBJ2-3; D possibly uses TRBD1 or TRBD2 (7 bases each). Trimming removed 6 bases from V and 0 bases from J, with 10 bases in between. This CDR3 is 14 amino acids long. CDR1 and CDR2 from the germline V gene are KGHSH and LQKENI. CDR3 residues: CASSRGGSTDTQYF. CDR3 nucleotide sequence: TGTGCCAGCTCCAGGGGGGGCAGCACAGATACGCAGTATTTT. Filled out from reference TRBV18 and TRBJ2-3, the complete variable domain reads NAGVMQNPRHLVRRRGQEARLRCSPMKGHSHVYWYRQLPEEGLKFMVYLQKENIIDESGMPKERFSAEFPKEGPSILRIQQVVRGDSAAYFCASSRGGSTDTQYFGPGTRLTVL.

The CDR3 DNA reads TGTGCCACCAGCAGAGATCTGGCAGGGGGCGGGGAGACCCAGTACTTC. This sequence encodes CATSRDLAGGGETQYF. The chain links TRBV15 to TRBJ2-5; 8 bases agree with TRBD1. Losses at the gene ends were 0 bases for V and 5 bases for J; bases not matched to a gene: 8. The CDR3 has 16 amino acids. The V gene's germline CDR1 is LNHNV and CDR2 YYDKDF (reference sequence).

The chain combines TRBV19 with TRBJ1-1, with a weak D call TRBD1 (5 bases). This CDR3 is 16 amino acids long. Trimming pared 4 bases from V and 4 bases from J, leaving 19 bases between. Germline CDR1 and CDR2: LNHDA and SQIVND (reference sequence). The CDR3 sequence is CASSTSPAQGSTEAFF. The CDR3 coding sequence is TGTGCCAGTAGTACCTCCCCTGCTCAGGGAAGCACTGAAGCTTTCTTT.

The gene calls are TRBV30 and TRBJ1-4; D gene uncertain. The germline V gene encodes CDR1 GTSNPN and CDR2 SVGIG (reference sequence). V was clipped by 0 bases and J by 2 bases, with 7 bases between them. The CDR3 length is 14 residues. CDR3 nucleotides: TGTGCCTGGAGTGTCGGGGTGACTAATGAAAAACTGTTTTTT. This translates into CAWSVGVTNEKLFF.

By share, this clone counts as medium-sized. The genes are TRBV6-8 and TRBJ1-5; D remains ambiguous. Trimming cost V 4 bases and J 3 bases, with 4 bases left between them. This CDR3 region has 12 residues. Germline V gene lookup returns CDR1 MNHGY and CDR2 SAAAGT. Here the CDR3 DNA reads TGTGCCAGCAGTTCCATCAATCAGCCCCAGCATTTT. This encodes CASSSINQPQHF.

This clone was detected only a few times. The rearrangement links TRBV19 to TRBJ2-2; tentative D call: TRBD1 (6 bases). This CDR3 spans 14 amino acids. The germline V gene encodes CDR1 LNHDA and CDR2 SQIVND (reference sequence). Trimming took 6 bases from V and 7 from J, leaving 15 bases between them. The CDR3 nucleotides are TGTGCCAGTAGGAAAGACAGGACCGGCGGGGAGCTGTTTTTT. It translates to CASRKDRTGGELFF.

This clone has more than one count but fewer than ten. J is TRBJ1-2 and V is TRBV2, with D tentatively TRBD1 (6 bases). In germline, CDR1 is SNHLY, CDR2 FYNNEI. This CDR3 has 14 residues. Trimming took off 3 bases at V and 4 bases at J, with 12 bases between the two ends. CDR3 sequence (DNA): TGTGCCAGCAGTGATTACAGGGATCGCTATGGCTACACCTTC. It encodes CASSDYRDRYGYTF.

The chain combines TRBV9 with TRBJ1-1, with unresolved D. CDR3 length: 15 residues. Germline-derived CDR1 and CDR2 are SGDLS and YYNGEE. Between the trimmed V and J ends, which lost 1 base and 1 base, there was a span of 11 bases. CDR3 in amino acids: CASSVTELTNTEAFF. CDR3 nucleotide sequence: TGTGCCAGCAGCGTAACGGAACTGACGAACACTGAAGCTTTCTTT.

V usage is TRBV10-2 and J usage is TRBJ1-1, with D perhaps matching TRBD1 (6 bases). Germline V gives CDR1 WSHSY, CDR2 SAAADI. Trimming removed 3 bases from V and 0 bases from J, with 14 bases in between. The length of the CDR3 is 16 residues. CDR3 nucleotides: TGCGCCAGCAGTGAAAGGGTCCAGGGGCTGAACACTGAAGCTTTCTTT. This translates into CASSERVQGLNTEAFF.

This clone is termed medium-sized. The gene calls are TRBV23-1 and TRBJ1-1; 7 positions agree with TRBD1. TRBV23-1 is marked as an open reading frame, function uncertain. This CDR3 is 14 amino acids long. Trimming removed 4 bases from V and 1 base from J; junction bases left unmatched: 3. The CDR3 sequence: CASSRNRGNTEAFF. The CDR3 nucleotides are TGCGCCAGCAGTCGTAACAGGGGGAACACTGAAGCTTTCTTT.